A selection of T cell receptor beta chains follows, all from one sample in a study of spatial heterogeneity in lung cancer. A single record per CDR3 protein comes from TCRdb applying MiXCR to the 5' RACE reads. The profile shows 25,000 to 35,000 distinct CDR3 sequences, 5.4% of them singletons. The material sequenced was PBMCs, taken at follow-up. Receptor source: a female donor with early-stage non-small cell lung cancer. The CDR3 runs from the conserved cysteine through the conserved F or W. The D gene is left open where the match is weak. Rows give clone size only sometimes, using once, few, many, or a class for an expanded clone.

clone size	D gene	V gene	J gene	CDR3 DNA	CDR3 protein
many	NA	TRBV15	TRBJ2-3	TGTGCCACCAGCAGAGATCGAAGCAGGGGGGCTAGCACAGATACGCAGTATTTT	CATSRDRSRGASTDTQYF
many	TRBD2	TRBV6-2/TRBV6-3	TRBJ2-1	TGTGCCAGCAGTTACGAACGACTAGCGGGAGGAGGTAATGAGCAGTTCTTC	CASSYERLAGGGNEQFF
many	NA	TRBV7-3	TRBJ2-7	TGTGCCAGCAGCTTAAAACGGGGCTACGAGCAGTACTTC	CASSLKRGYEQYF
many	NA	TRBV6-5	TRBJ1-5	TGTGCCAGCTGGCGCGCAGGGGGCAATCAGCCCCAGCATTTT	CASWRAGGNQPQHF
many	NA	TRBV7-9	TRBJ1-5	TGTGCCAGCAGCTTAGGGGATCAGCCCCAGCATTTT	CASSLGDQPQHF
many	NA	TRBV10-3	TRBJ1-6	TGTGCCATCAGTGGAGGGATAGGGGGAGGATCACCCCTCCACTTT	CAISGGIGGGSPLHF
many	NA	TRBV9	TRBJ1-1	TGTGCCAGCAGCGTACAGGACACGTACACTGAAGCTTTCTTT	CASSVQDTYTEAFF
many	NA	TRBV6-2/TRBV6-3	TRBJ1-5	TGTGCCAGCAGGGTATCAAATCAGCCCCAGCATTTT	CASRVSNQPQHF
many	NA	TRBV19	TRBJ2-1	TGTGCCAGTAGTCCGACGGGACTGGGGAAAGACAATGAGCAGTTCTTC	CASSPTGLGKDNEQFF
few	TRBD1	TRBV29-1	TRBJ2-5	TGCAGCGTTGAAGATACCCCGGGACAGGGGAGGGGAGAGACCCAGTACTTC	CSVEDTPGQGRGETQYF
NA	NA	TRBV9	TRBJ2-2	TGTGCCAGCAGCGTCCAGTACGGTCACGGGGAGCTGTTTTTT	CASSVQYGHGELFF
many	TRBD2	TRBV20-1	TRBJ2-3	TGCAGTGCTAGAGATCGGGGAGCGGGGGCTACGCAGTATTTT	CSARDRGAGATQYF
many	TRBD1	TRBV9	TRBJ2-3	TGTGCCAGCAGCGTAGAGGGACAGGGGTTAAGCACAGATACGCAGTATTTT	CASSVEGQGLSTDTQYF
many	NA	TRBV20-1	TRBJ2-7	TGCAGTGCTAGACCCTACCTGGAGAGTTCCTACGAGCAGTACTTC	CSARPYLESSYEQYF
many	TRBD1	TRBV12-3/TRBV12-4	TRBJ2-2	TGTGCCAGCAGTCGGGACAGGACGAGGGGGGAGCTGTTTTTT	CASSRDRTRGELFF
many	TRBD1	TRBV2	TRBJ2-5	TGTGCGAGCCGGGACAGGGACCAAGAGACCCAGTACTTC	CASRDRDQETQYF
many	TRBD1	TRBV7-2	TRBJ2-3	TGTGCCAGCAGCCTCCTGACAGGGTTGACAGATACGCAGTATTTT	CASSLLTGLTDTQYF
many	TRBD1	TRBV28	TRBJ2-7	TGTGCCAGCAGTTCCGCCGGACAGGACTACGAGCAGTACTTC	CASSSAGQDYEQYF
many	NA	TRBV20-1	TRBJ2-3	TGCAGTGCTAGAGAACCAGGTCGCCTCGCAGATACGCAGTATTTT	CSAREPGRLADTQYF
many	NA	TRBV7-9	TRBJ1-5	TGTGCCAGCAGCTTAGGGGGTCAGTCCCAGCATTTT	CASSLGGQSQHF
NA	TRBD2	TRBV2	TRBJ2-1	TGTGCCAGCGGAGGGCTAGCGGATGGTTACAATGAGCAGTTCTTC	CASGGLADGYNEQFF
NA	NA	TRBV3-1	TRBJ1-6	TGTGCCAGCAGCCAAGGATCAGAGACTTATAATTCACCCCTCCACTTT	CASSQGSETYNSPLHF
many	NA	TRBV18	TRBJ1-2	TGTGCCAGCTCACCACTCCCCGATAACTATGGCTACACCTTC	CASSPLPDNYGYTF
NA	NA	TRBV28	TRBJ2-7	TGTGCCAGCAGTTTATCCGCTTACGAGCAGTACTTC	CASSLSAYEQYF
many	NA	TRBV28	TRBJ1-5	TGTGCCAGCAGAGGGACACTAAATCAGCCCCAGCATTTT	CASRGTLNQPQHF
many	NA	TRBV21-1	TRBJ1-2	TGTGCCAGCAGCAAAGACGAACATAACGTGGGTTGGACCTATGGCTACACCTTC	CASSKDEHNVGWTYGYTF
many	NA	TRBV28	TRBJ2-7	TGTGCCAGCAGTTTGGGTAGGGAGCAGTACTTC	CASSLGREQYF
many	NA	TRBV1	TRBJ1-1	TGCACCAGCAGCTTACATGAAGCTTTCTTT	CTSSLHEAFF
many	NA	TRBV20-1	TRBJ1-6	TGCAGTGCGAAGACAAAAAAAGATTCACCCCTCCACTTT	CSAKTKKDSPLHF
many	NA	TRBV29-1	TRBJ2-1	TGCAGCGCCGCCAGTCCCTCCTACAATGAGCAGTTCTTC	CSAASPSYNEQFF
many	TRBD1	TRBV15	TRBJ1-1	TGTGCCACCGCCCAGGACAGGGGGCGGAACACTGAAGCTTTCTTT	CATAQDRGRNTEAFF
many	TRBD1	TRBV20-1	TRBJ1-1	TGCAGTGCTAGAGATCAGGGACAGACCAAAGCTTTCTTT	CSARDQGQTKAFF